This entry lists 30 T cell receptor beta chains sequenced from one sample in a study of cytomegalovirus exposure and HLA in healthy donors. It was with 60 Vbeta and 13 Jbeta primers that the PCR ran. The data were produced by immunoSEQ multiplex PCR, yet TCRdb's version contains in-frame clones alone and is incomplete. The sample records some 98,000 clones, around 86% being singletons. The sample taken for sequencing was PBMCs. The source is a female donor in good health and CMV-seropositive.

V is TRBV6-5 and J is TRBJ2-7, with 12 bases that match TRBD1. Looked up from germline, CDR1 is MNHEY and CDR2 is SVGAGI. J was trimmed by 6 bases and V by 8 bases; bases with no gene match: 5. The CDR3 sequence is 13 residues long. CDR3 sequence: CASGGTGGSEQYF. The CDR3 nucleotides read TGTGCCAGCGGCGGGACAGGGGGCTCCGAGCAGTACTTC.

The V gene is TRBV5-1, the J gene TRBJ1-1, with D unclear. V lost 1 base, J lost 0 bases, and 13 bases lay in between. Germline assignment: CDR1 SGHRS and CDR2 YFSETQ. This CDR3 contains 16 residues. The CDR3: CASSLFPLRMNTEAFF. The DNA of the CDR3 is TGCGCCAGCAGCTTGTTCCCCCTGCGTATGAACACTGAAGCTTTCTTT.

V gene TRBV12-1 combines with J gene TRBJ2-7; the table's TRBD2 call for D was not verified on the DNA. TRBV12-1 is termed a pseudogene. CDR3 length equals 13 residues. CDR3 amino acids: CASSSARGGEQYF. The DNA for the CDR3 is TGTGCCAGCAGCTCAGCTAGGGGGGGCGAGCAGTACTTC.

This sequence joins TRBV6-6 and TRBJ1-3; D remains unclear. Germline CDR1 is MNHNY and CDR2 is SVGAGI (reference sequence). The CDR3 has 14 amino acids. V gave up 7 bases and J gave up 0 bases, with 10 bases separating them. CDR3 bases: TGTGCCAGCACCCTCCTCAGCTCTGGAAACACCATATATTTT. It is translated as CASTLLSSGNTIYF.

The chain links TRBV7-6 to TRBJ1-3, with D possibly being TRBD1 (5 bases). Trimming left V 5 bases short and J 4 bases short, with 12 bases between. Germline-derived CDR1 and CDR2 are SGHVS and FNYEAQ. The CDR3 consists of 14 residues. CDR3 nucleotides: TGTGCCAGCAGCCCGGGGACTGCGGGAAACACCATATATTTT. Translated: CASSPGTAGNTIYF.

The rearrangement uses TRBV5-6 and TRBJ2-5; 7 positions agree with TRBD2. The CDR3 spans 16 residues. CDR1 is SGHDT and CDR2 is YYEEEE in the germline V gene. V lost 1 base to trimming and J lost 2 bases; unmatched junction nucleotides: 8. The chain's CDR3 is CASSLLGGAPQETQYF. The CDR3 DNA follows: TGTGCCAGCAGCTTGTTGGGAGGGGCCCCGCAAGAGACCCAGTACTTC. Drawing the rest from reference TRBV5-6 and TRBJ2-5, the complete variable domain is DAGVTQSPTHLIKTRGQQVTLRCSPKSGHDTVSWYQQALGQGPQFIFQYYEEEERQRGNFPDRFSGHQFPNYSSELNVNALLLGDSALYLCASSLLGGAPQETQYFGPGTRLLVL.

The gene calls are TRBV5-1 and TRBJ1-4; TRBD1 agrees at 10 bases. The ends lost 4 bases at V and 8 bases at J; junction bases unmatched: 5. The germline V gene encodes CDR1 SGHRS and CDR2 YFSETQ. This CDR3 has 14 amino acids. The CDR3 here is CASSGTGVEEKLFF. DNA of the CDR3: TGCGCCAGCAGCGGGACAGGGGTGGAGGAAAAACTGTTTTTT.

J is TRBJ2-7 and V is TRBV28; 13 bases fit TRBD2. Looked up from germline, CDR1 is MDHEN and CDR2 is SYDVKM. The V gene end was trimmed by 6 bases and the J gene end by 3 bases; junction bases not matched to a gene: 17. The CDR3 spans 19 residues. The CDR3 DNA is TGTGCCAGCAGGACCAACCGGGACAGAAGACTAGCGGGGGGCTACGAGCAGTACTTC. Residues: CASRTNRDRRLAGGYEQYF.

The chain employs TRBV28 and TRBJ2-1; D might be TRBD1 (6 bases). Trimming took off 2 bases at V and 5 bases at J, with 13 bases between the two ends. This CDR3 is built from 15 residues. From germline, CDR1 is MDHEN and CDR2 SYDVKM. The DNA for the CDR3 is TGTGCCAGCAGTTTAGGGGGCAGGCAGAACAATGAGCAGTTCTTC. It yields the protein CASSLGGRQNNEQFF.

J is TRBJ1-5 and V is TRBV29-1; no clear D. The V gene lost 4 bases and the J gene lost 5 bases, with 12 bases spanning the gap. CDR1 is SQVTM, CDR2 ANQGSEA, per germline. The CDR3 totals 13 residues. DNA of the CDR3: TGCAGCGTTGGGCAGACAAAGCATCAGCCCCAGCATTTT. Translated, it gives CSVGQTKHQPQHF.

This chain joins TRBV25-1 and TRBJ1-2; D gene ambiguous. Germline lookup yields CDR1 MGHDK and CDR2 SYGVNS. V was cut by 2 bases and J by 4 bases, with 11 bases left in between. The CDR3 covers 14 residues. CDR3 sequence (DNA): TGTGCCAGCAGTGAACAGAACGAACCCTATGGCTACACCTTC. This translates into CASSEQNEPYGYTF.

CDR3 sequence: CASSKDTQGYGYTF. The CDR3 nucleotides are TGTGCCAGCAGTAAGGACACCCAAGGGTATGGCTACACCTTC. The chain uses TRBV2 and TRBJ1-2, with D possibly TRBD1 on 5 matching bases. Looked up from germline, CDR1 is SNHLY and CDR2 is FYNNEI. Trimming shortened V by 5 bases and J by 5 bases, and 15 bases separated the two germline ends. CDR3 length equals 14 residues. The full variable domain, with the rest looked up from reference TRBV2 and TRBJ1-2, is EPEVTQTPSHQVTQMGQEVILRCVPISNHLYFYWYRQILGQKVEFLVSFYNNEISEKSEIFDDQFSVERPDGSNFTLKIRSTKLEDSAMYFCASSKDTQGYGYTFGSGTRLTVV.

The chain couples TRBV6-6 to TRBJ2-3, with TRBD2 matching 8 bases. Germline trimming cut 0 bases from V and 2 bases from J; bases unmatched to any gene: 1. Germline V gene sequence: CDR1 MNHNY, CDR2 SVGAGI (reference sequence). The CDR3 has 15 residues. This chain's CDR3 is CASSYSGLATDTQYF. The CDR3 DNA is TGTGCCAGCAGTTACTCCGGACTAGCCACAGATACGCAGTATTTT.

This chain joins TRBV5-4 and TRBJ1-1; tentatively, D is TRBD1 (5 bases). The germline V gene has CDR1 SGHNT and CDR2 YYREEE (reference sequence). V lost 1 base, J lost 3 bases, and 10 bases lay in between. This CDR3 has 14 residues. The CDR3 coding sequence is TGTGCCAGCAGCTTGCGCGGGGGGGACACTGAAGCTTTCTTT. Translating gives CASSLRGGDTEAFF.

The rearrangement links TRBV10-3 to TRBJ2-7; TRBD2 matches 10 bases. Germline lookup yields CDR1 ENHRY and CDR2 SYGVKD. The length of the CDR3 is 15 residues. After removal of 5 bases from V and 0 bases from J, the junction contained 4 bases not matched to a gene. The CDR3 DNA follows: TGTGCCATCAGTCAGGGACTAGCGATCTCCTACGAGCAGTACTTC. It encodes CAISQGLAISYEQYF.

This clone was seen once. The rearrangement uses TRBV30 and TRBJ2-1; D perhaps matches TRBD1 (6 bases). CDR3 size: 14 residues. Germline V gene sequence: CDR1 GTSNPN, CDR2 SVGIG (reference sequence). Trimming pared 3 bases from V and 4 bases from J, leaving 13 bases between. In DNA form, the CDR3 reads TGTGCCTGGAGGGGGGCAGGCTGGTACAATGAGCAGTTCTTC. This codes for CAWRGAGWYNEQFF.

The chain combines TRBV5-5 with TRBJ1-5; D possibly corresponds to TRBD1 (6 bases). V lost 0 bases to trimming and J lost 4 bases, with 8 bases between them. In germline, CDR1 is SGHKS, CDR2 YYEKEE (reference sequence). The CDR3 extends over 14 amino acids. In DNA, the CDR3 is TGTGCCAGCAGCTTGGACAGGGTTAATCAGCCCCAGCATTTT. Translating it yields CASSLDRVNQPQHF.

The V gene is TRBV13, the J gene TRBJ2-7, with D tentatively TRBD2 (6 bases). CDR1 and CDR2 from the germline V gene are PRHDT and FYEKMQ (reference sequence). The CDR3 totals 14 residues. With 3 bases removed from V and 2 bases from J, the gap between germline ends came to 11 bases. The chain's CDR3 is CASSFRGTTYEQYF. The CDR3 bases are TGTGCCAGCAGCTTTCGGGGGACCACCTACGAGCAGTACTTC. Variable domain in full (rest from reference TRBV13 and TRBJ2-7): AAGVIQSPRHLIKEKRETATLKCYPIPRHDTVYWYQQGPGQDPQFLISFYEKMQSDKGSIPDRFSAQQFSDYHSELNMSSLELGDSALYFCASSFRGTTYEQYFGPGTRLTVT.

The DNA of the CDR3 is TGTGCCAGCAGTCGGACTAGCGGCCAAGAGACCCAGTACTTC. Its translation is CASSRTSGQETQYF. The V call is TRBV27, the J call TRBJ2-5; 10 nucleotides match TRBD2. Germline V gene sequence: CDR1 MNHEY, CDR2 SMNVEV (reference sequence). J was trimmed by 1 base and V by 5 bases; bases with no gene match: 1. The CDR3 is 14 amino acids.

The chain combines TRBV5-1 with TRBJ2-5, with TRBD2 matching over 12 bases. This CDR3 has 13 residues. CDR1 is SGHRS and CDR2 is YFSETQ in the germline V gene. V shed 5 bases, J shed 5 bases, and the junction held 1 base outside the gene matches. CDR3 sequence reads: CASRTSGGETQYF. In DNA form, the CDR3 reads TGCGCCAGCAGAACTAGCGGGGGGGAGACCCAGTACTTC.

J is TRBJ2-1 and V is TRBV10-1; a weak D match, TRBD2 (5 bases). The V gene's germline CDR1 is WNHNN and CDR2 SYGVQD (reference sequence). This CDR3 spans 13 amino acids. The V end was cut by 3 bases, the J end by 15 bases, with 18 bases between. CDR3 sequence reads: CASSETLLAHSFF. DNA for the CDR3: TGCGCCAGCAGTGAAACTCTCCTAGCCCACTCGTTCTTC.

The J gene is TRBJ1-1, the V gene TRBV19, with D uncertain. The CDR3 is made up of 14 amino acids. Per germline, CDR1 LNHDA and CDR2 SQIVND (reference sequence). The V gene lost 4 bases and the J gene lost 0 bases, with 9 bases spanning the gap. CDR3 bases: TGTGCCAGTAGTAAGCGGGATATGAACACTGAAGCTTTCTTT. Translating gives CASSKRDMNTEAFF.

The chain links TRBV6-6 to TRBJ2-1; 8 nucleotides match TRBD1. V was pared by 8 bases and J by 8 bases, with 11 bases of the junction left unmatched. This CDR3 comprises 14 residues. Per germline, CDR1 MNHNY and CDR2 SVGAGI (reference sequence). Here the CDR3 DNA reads TGTGCCAGCCCCGGAGGACAGGGCAATCATGAGCAGTTCTTC. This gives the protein CASPGGQGNHEQFF.

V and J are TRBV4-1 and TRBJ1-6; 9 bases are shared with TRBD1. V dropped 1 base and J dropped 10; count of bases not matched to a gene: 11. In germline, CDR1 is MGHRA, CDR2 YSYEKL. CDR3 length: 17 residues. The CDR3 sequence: CASSQVLPGQGGSPLHF. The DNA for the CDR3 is TGCGCCAGCAGCCAAGTGTTACCGGGACAGGGAGGGTCACCCCTCCACTTT.

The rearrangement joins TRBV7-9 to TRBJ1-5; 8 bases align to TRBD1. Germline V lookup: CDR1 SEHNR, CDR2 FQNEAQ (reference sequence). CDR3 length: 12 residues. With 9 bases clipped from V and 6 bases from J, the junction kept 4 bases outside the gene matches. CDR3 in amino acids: CASGTGGQPQHF. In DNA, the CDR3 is TGTGCCAGTGGGACAGGTGGTCAGCCCCAGCATTTT.

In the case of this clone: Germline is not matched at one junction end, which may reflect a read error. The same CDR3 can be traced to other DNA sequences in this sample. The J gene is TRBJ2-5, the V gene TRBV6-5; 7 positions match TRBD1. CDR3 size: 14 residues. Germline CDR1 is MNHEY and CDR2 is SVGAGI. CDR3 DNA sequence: TGTGCTAGCAGCCGGAGACAGGGTGGGGAGACCCAGTACTTC. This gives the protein CASSRRQGGETQYF.

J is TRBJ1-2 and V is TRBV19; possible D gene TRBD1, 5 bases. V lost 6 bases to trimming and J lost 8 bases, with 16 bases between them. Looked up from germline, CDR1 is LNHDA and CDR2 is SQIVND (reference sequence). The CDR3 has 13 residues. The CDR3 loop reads CASSFLGGGGYTF. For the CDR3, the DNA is TGTGCCAGTAGCTTTCTCGGGGGAGGCGGCTACACCTTC.

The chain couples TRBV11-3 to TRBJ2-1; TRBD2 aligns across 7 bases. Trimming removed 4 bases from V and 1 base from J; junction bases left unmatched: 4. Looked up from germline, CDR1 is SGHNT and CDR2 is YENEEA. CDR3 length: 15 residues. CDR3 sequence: CASSYRLASYNEQFF. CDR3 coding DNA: TGTGCCAGCAGCTACCGACTAGCTTCCTACAATGAGCAGTTCTTC.

DNA for the CDR3: TGTGCCAGTCGAAGGAGGGGGCGGATCCTCGGGGAGCTGTTTTTT. As protein: CASRRRGRILGELFF. The V and J genes are TRBV2 and TRBJ2-2; D possibly corresponds to TRBD1 (7 bases). V shed 9 bases and J shed 7 bases, with 21 bases lying between them. The CDR3 is 15 residues long. CDR1 SNHLY and CDR2 FYNNEI come from the germline V gene.

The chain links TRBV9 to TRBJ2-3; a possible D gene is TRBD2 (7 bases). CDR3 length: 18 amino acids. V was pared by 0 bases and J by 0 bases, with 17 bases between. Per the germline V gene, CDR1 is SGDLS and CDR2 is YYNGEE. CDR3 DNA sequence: TGTGCCAGCAGCGTAGACTTGGGGGGGCGGGGTAGCACAGATACGCAGTATTTT. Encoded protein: CASSVDLGGRGSTDTQYF.